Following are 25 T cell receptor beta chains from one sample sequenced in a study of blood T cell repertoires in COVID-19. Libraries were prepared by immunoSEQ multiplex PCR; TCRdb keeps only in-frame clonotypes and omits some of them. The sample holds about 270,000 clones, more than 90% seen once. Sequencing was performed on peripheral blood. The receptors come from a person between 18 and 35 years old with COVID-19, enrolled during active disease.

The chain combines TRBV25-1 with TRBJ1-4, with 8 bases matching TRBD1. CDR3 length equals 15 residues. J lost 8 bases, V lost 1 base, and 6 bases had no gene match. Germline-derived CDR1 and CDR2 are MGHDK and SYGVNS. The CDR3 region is CASSEWNRGIEKLFF. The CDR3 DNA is TGTGCCAGCAGTGAATGGAACAGGGGGATCGAAAAACTGTTTTTT.

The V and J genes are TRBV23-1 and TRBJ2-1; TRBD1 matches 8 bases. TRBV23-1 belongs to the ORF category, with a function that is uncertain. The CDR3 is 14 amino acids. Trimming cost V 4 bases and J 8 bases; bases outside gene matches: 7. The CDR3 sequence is CASSLGTGSDEQFF. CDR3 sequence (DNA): TGCGCCAGCAGTCTTGGGACAGGCAGTGATGAGCAGTTCTTC.

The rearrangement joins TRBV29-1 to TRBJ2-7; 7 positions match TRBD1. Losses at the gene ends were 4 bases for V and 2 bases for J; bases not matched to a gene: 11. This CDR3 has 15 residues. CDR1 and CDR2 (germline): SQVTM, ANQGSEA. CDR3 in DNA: TGCAGCGTTGCTGGGTTGACAGGGCCTACCTACGAGCAGTACTTC. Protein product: CSVAGLTGPTYEQYF.

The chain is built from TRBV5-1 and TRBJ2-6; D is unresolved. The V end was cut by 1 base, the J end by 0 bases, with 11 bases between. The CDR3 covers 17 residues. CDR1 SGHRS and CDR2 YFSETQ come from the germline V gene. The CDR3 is CASSLKIAGSGANVLTF. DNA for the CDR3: TGCGCCAGCAGCTTGAAGATCGCCGGCTCTGGGGCCAACGTCCTGACTTTC.

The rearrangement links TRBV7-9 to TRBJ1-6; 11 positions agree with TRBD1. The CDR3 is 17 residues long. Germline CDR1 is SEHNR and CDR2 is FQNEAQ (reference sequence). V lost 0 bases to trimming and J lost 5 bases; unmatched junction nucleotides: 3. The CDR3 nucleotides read TGTGCCAGCAGCTTAGCCCTGGGACAGGGGGATAATTCACCCCTCCACTTT. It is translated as CASSLALGQGDNSPLHF. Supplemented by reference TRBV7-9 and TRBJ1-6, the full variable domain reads DTGVSQNPRHKITKRGQNVTFRCDPISEHNRLYWYRQTLGQGPEFLTYFQNEAQLEKSRLLSDRFSAERPKGSFSTLEIQRTEQGDSAMYLCASSLALGQGDNSPLHFGNGTRLTVT.

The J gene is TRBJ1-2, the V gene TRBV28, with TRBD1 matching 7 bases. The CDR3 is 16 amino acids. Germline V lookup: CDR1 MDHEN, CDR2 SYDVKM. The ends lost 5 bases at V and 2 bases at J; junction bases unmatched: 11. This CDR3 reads CASSPSPGQSNYGYTF. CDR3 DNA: TGTGCCAGCAGTCCTTCACCGGGACAGAGCAACTATGGCTACACCTTC.

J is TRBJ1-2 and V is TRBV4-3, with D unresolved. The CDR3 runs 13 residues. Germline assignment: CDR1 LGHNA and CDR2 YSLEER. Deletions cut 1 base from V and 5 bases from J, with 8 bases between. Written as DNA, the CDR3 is TGCGCCAGCAGCCAAGCCCGGGAGTATGGCTACACCTTC. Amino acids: CASSQAREYGYTF.

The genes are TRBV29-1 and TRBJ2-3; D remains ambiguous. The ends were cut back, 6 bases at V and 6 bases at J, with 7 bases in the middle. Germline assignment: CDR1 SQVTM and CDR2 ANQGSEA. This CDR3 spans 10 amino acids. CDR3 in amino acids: CSVHGDTQYF. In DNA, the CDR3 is TGCAGCGTACACGGGGATACGCAGTATTTT.

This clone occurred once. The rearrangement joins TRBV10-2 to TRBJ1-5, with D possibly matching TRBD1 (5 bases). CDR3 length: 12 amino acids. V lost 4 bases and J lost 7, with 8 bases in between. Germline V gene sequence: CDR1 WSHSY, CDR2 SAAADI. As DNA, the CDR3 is TGCGCCAGCAGTGGGGGCGGACAGCCCCAGCATTTT. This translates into CASSGGGQPQHF.

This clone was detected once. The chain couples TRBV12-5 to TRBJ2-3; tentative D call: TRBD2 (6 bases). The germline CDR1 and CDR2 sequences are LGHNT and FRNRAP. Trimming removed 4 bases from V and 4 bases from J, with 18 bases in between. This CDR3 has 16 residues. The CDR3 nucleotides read TGTGCTAGTGGTTCCCCCCCCCGGGAGAGTTCAGATACGCAGTATTTT. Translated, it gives CASGSPPRESSDTQYF. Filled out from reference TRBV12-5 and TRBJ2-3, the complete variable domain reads DARVTQTPRHKVTEMGQEVTMRCQPILGHNTVFWYRQTMMQGLELLAYFRNRAPLDDSGMPKDRFSAEMPDATLATLKIQPSEPRDSAVYFCASGSPPRESSDTQYFGPGTRLTVL.

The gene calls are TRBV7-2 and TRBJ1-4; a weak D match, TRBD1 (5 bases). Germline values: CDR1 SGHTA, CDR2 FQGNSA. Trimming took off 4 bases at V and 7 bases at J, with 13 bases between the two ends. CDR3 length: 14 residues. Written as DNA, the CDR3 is TGTGCCAGCAGCTCCGGGGGGGTTGTTGAAAAACTGTTTTTT. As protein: CASSSGGVVEKLFF.

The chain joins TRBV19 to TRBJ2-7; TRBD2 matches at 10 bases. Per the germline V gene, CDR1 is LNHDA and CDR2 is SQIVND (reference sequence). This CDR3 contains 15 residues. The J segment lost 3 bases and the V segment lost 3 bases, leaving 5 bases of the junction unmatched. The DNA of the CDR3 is TGTGCCAGTAGTATCACTAGCGGGAAGAGCTACGAGCAGTACTTC. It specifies CASSITSGKSYEQYF.

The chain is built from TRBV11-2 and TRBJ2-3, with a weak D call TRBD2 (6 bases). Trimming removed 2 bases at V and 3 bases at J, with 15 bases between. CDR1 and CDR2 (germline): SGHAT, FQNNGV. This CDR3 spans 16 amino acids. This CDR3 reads CASSLLTGEWTDTQYF. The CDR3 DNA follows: TGTGCCAGCAGCTTATTGACGGGGGAGTGGACAGATACGCAGTATTTT.

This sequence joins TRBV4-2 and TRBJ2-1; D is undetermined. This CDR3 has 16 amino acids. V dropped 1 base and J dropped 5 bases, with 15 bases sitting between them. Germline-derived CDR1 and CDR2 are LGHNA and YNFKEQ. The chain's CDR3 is CASSQASPTPDNEQFF. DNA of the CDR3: TGTGCCAGCAGCCAAGCATCCCCTACCCCTGACAATGAGCAGTTCTTC.

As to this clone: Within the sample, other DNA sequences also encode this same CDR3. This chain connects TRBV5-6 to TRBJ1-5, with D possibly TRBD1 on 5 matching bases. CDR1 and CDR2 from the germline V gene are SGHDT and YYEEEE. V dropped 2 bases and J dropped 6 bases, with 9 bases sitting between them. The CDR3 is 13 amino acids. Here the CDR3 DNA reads TGTGCCAGCAGCTTCCAGGGAAGTCAGCCCCAGCATTTT. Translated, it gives CASSFQGSQPQHF. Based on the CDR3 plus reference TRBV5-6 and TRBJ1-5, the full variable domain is DAGVTQSPTHLIKTRGQQVTLRCSPKSGHDTVSWYQQALGQGPQFIFQYYEEEERQRGNFPDRFSGHQFPNYSSELNVNALLLGDSALYLCASSFQGSQPQHFGDGTRLSIL.

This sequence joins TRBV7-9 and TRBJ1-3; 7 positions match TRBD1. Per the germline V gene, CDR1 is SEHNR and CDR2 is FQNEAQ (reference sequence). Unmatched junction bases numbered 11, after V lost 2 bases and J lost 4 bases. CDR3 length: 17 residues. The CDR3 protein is CASSLNGIQGTGNTIYF. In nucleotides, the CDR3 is TGTGCCAGCAGCTTAAACGGAATACAGGGGACCGGAAACACCATATATTTT.

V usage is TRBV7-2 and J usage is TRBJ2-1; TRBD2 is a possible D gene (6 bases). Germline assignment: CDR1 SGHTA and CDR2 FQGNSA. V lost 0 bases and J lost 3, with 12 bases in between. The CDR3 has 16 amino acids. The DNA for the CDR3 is TGTGCCAGCAGCTTAGCGCAGATTAGCGGCTACAATGAGCAGTTCTTC. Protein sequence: CASSLAQISGYNEQFF.

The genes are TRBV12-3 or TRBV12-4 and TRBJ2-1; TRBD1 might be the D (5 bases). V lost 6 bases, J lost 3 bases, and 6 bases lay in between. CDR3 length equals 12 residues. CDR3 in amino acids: CASRQGYNEQFF. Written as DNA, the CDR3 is TGTGCCAGCAGGCAGGGCTACAATGAGCAGTTCTTC.

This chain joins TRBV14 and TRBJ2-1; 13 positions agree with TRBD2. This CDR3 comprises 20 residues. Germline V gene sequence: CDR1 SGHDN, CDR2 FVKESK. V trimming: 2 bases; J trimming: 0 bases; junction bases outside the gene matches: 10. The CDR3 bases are TGTGCCAGCAGCCAAAAACCGGGACTAGCGGGATTCTACTCCTACAATGAGCAGTTCTTC. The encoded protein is CASSQKPGLAGFYSYNEQFF.

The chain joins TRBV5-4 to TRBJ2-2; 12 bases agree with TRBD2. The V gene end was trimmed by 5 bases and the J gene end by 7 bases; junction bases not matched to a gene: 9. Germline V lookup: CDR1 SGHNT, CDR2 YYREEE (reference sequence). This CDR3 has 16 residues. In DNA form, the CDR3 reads TGTGCCAGCAGATCGAGACTAGCGGGAGAGGACGGGGAGCTGTTTTTT. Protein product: CASRSRLAGEDGELFF. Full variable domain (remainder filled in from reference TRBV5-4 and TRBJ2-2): ETGVTQSPTHLIKTRGQQVTLRCSSQSGHNTVSWYQQALGQGPQFIFQYYREEENGRGNFPPRFSGLQFPNYSSELNVNALELDDSALYLCASRSRLAGEDGELFFGEGSRLTVL.

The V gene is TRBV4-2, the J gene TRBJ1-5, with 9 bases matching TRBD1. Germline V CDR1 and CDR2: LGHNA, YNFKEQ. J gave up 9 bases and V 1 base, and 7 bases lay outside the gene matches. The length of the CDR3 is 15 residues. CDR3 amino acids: CASSQGTGGGWPQHF. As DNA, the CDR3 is TGTGCCAGCAGCCAAGGTACAGGGGGCGGATGGCCCCAGCATTTT.

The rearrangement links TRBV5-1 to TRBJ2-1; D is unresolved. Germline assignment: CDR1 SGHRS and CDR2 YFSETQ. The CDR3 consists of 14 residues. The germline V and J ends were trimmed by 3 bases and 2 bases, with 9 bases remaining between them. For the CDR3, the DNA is TGCGCCAGCAGCTCGGCTAGTACCTACAATGAGCAGTTCTTC. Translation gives CASSSASTYNEQFF.

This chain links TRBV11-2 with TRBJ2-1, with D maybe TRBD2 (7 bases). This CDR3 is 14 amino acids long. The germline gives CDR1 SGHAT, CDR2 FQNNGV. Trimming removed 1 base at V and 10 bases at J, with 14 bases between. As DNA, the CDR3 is TGTGCCAGCAGCTTAGTGTTAAGCGGGACAGAGCAGTTCTTC. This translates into CASSLVLSGTEQFF.

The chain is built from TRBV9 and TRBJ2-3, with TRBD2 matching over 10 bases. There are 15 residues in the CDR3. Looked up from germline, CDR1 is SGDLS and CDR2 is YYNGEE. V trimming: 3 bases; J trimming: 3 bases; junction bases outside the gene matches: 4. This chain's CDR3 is CASSATSGKTDTQYF. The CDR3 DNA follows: TGTGCCAGCAGCGCTACTAGCGGGAAAACAGATACGCAGTATTTT.

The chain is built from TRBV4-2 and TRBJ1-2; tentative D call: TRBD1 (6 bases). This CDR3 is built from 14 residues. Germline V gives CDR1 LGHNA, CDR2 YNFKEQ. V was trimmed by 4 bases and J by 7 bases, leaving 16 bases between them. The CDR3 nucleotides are TGTGCCAGCAGCCCTGGACAGAACGGATTTGGCTACACCTTC. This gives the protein CASSPGQNGFGYTF.